A selection of T cell receptor beta chains follows, all from one sample in a study of blood T cells in healthy people across ages. TCRdb fed the 5' RACE reads into MiXCR, producing one record per CDR3 protein. The repertoire holds 1.5 million to 2 million distinct CDR3 sequences, roughly 49% seen once, with approximately 2.1% in the top ten. Sequenced sample: blood. The receptor set was obtained from a middle-aged woman in good health. Each CDR3 is given with its conserved first and last residue. The D gene is left open where the match is weak. The size of a clone is reported for some rows only, either as once, few or many, or as a class for expanded clones.

D gene	clone size	V gene	J gene	CDR3 protein	CDR3 DNA
NA	NA	TRBV20-1	TRBJ2-7	CSAEEGPFLSYEQYF	TGCAGTGCAGAAGAGGGACCATTCCTCTCCTACGAGCAGTACTTC
TRBD2	NA	TRBV6-1	TRBJ2-1	CASSKTLLAGAPNEQFF	TGTGCCAGCAGCAAGACCCTACTAGCGGGGGCACCCAATGAGCAGTTCTTC
NA	few	TRBV20-1	TRBJ2-3	CSARDQAPSGDTQYF	TGCAGTGCTAGAGATCAAGCGCCGTCGGGGGATACGCAGTATTTT
NA	NA	TRBV6-6	TRBJ2-7	CASSYSWGEGPGDEQYF	TGTGCCAGCAGTTATTCGTGGGGGGAAGGTCCTGGGGACGAGCAGTACTTC
TRBD2	NA	TRBV13	TRBJ2-1	CASSSLRGGRFTEQFF	TGTGCCAGCAGCTCCCTCCGGGGGGGCCGTTTCACTGAGCAGTTCTTC
NA	NA	TRBV6-5	TRBJ1-3	CASSYAGDLTIYF	TGTGCCAGCAGTTACGCCGGGGATCTCACCATATATTTT
NA	NA	TRBV2	TRBJ2-1	CASSGGSATYNEQFF	TGTGCCAGCAGTGGAGGCAGCGCTACCTACAATGAGCAGTTCTTC
NA	NA	TRBV10-2	TRBJ2-7	CASSDLVQAVSSSEQYF	TGCGCCAGCAGTGATTTGGTCCAGGCTGTCAGCTCCTCCGAGCAGTACTTC
TRBD1	NA	TRBV12-3/TRBV12-4	TRBJ2-6	CASSPSGTGASVLTF	TGTGCCAGCAGCCCTTCCGGGACAGGTGCCTCCGTCCTGACTTTC
NA	NA	TRBV4-3	TRBJ2-7	CASSQDPADTVGNEQYF	TGCGCCAGCAGCCAAGATCCGGCGGACACAGTTGGAAACGAGCAGTACTTC
TRBD1	few	TRBV6-6	TRBJ2-1	CASSLSGTGHNEQFF	TGTGCCAGCAGTTTATCCGGGACAGGTCACAATGAGCAGTTCTTC
NA	NA	TRBV6-2/TRBV6-3	TRBJ2-5	CASSLSGTTETQYF	TGTGCCAGCAGTCTCTCCGGGACAACAGAGACCCAGTACTTC
NA	NA	TRBV28	TRBJ2-5	CASSFFRLSREQYF	TGTGCCAGCAGTTTTTTTCGTTTGTCCAGGGAGCAGTACTTC
NA	NA	TRBV12-3/TRBV12-4	TRBJ2-4	CASSLRGNKQYF	TGTGCCAGCAGTCTCAGGGGTAACAAGCAGTACTTC
TRBD1	NA	TRBV6-1	TRBJ1-2	CALHRDRVAGYTF	TGTGCCTTACACCGGGACAGGGTAGCGGGCTACACCTTC
NA	NA	TRBV4-3	TRBJ2-7	CASSQDGASTYEQYF	TGCGCCAGCAGCCAAGATGGGGCCAGTACCTACGAGCAGTACTTC
NA	few	TRBV3-1	TRBJ1-6	CASSHFTDRPNSPLHF	TGTGCCAGCAGCCACTTCACCGACAGGCCTAATTCACCCCTCCACTTT
NA	NA	TRBV6-6	TRBJ2-1	CASTRPDNEQFF	TGTGCCAGCACCAGACCAGACAATGAGCAGTTCTTC
NA	once	TRBV7-2	TRBJ1-1	CASSLALGKSTEAFF	TGTGCCAGCAGCTTAGCGCTGGGGAAGAGCACTGAAGCTTTCTTT
NA	NA	TRBV18	TRBJ2-7	CASSPPSQGKVPQYF	TGTGCCAGCTCACCACCGAGTCAGGGCAAAGTCCCCCAGTACTTC
TRBD1	once	TRBV27	TRBJ1-5	CASSLTPHGQVNQPQHF	TGTGCCAGCAGTTTGACCCCACATGGACAGGTCAATCAGCCCCAGCATTTT
NA	few	TRBV27	TRBJ2-7	CASSVRGAVEQYF	TGTGCCAGCAGTGTACGGGGGGCAGTCGAGCAGTACTTC
NA	NA	TRBV7-9	TRBJ2-1	CASSLVVGQGKVPYNEQFF	TGTGCCAGCAGCTTAGTCGTCGGCCAGGGGAAGGTCCCCTACAATGAGCAGTTCTTC
TRBD1	NA	TRBV12-3/TRBV12-4	TRBJ2-7	CASSTGQGLVYEQYF	TGTGCCAGCAGTACCGGACAGGGTTTGGTCTACGAGCAGTACTTC
TRBD1	NA	TRBV4-1	TRBJ2-4	CASSQGTGGNIQYF	TGCGCCAGCAGCCAAGGGACAGGGGGAAACATTCAGTACTTC
NA	NA	TRBV4-1	TRBJ2-4	CASSQVLGSKNIQYF	TGCGCCAGCAGCCAAGTTCTAGGGAGCAAAAACATTCAGTACTTC
TRBD1	few	TRBV10-3	TRBJ2-1	CAISAQGYNEQFF	TGTGCCATCAGCGCACAGGGGTACAATGAGCAGTTCTTC